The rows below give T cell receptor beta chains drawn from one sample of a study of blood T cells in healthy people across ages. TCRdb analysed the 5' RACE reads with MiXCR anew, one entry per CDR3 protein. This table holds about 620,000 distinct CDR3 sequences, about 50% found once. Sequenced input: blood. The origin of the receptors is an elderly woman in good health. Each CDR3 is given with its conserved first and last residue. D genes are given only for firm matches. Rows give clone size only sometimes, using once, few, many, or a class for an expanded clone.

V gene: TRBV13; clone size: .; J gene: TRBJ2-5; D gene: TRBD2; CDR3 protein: CASSSLRAGGQETQYF; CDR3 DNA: TGTGCCAGCAGCTCCCTCCGAGCGGGGGGTCAAGAGACCCAGTACTTC
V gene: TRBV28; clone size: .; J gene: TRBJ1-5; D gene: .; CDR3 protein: CASSLPPYSNQPQHF; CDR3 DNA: TGTGCCAGCAGTCTCCCCCCCTATAGCAATCAGCCCCAGCATTTT
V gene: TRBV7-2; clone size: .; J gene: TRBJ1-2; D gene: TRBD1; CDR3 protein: CASSSPSTGSYTF; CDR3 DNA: TGTGCCAGCAGCTCGCCTTCGACAGGGAGCTACACCTTC
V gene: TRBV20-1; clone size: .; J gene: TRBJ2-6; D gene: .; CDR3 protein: CSACTAGANVLTF; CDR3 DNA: TGCAGTGCTTGCACAGCTGGGGCCAACGTCCTGACTTTC
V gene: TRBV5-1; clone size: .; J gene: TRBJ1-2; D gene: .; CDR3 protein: CASSVDTSNYGYTF; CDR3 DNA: TGCGCCAGCAGCGTTGACACCTCTAACTATGGCTACACCTTC
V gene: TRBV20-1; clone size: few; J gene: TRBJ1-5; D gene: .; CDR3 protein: CSARSPGDQPQHF; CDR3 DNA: TGCAGTGCTAGATCCCCAGGTGATCAGCCCCAGCATTTT
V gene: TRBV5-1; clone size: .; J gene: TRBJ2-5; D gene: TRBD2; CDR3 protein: CASSRRLAEETQYF; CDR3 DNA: TGCGCCAGCAGCCGCCGCCTAGCGGAAGAGACCCAGTACTTC
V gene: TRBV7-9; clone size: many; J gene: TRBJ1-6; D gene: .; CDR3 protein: CASSSALVNSPLHF; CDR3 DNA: TGTGCCAGCAGCTCCGCACTAGTAAATTCACCCCTCCACTTT
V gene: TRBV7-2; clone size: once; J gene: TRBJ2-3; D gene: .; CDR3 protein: CASSWRGDTQYF; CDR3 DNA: TGTGCCAGCAGTTGGAGGGGCGATACGCAGTATTTT
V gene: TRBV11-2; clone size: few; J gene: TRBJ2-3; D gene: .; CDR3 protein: CASSTVQSTYSTDTQYF; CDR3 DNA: TGTGCCAGCAGCACCGTCCAATCTACCTACAGCACAGATACGCAGTATTTT
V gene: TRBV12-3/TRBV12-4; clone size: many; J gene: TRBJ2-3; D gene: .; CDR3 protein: CASSSHQADTQYF; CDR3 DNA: TGTGCCAGCAGCTCCCACCAGGCAGATACGCAGTATTTT
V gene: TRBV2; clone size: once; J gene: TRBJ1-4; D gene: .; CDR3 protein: CASFPGTTNEKLFF; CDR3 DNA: TGTGCCAGCTTTCCCGGGACTACTAATGAAAAACTGTTTTTT
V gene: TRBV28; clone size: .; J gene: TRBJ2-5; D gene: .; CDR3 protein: CAISLAGIETQYF; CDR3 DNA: TGTGCCATCTCCCTTGCGGGGATCGAGACCCAGTACTTC
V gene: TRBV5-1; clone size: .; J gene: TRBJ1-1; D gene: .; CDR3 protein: CASSPKMGDTEAFF; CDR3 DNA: TGCGCCAGCAGCCCCAAAATGGGGGACACTGAAGCTTTCTTT
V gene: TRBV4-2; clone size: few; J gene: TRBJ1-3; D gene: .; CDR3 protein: CASSQDGLELGNTIYF; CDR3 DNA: TGTGCCAGCAGCCAAGATGGTTTGGAGTTAGGAAACACCATATATTTT
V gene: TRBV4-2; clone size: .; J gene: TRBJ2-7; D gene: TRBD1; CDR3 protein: CASSQDLRDRAYEQYF; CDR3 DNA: TGTGCCAGCAGCCAAGATCTCCGGGACAGGGCCTACGAGCAGTACTTC
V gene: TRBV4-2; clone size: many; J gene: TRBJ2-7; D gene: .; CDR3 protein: CASSQAGTGLGEQYF; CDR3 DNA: TGTGCCAGCAGCCAAGCCGGGACGGGGCTTGGCGAGCAGTACTTC
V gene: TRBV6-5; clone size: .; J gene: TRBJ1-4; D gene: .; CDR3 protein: CASKIGVTNEKLFF; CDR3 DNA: TGTGCCAGCAAAATTGGTGTTACTAATGAAAAACTGTTTTTT
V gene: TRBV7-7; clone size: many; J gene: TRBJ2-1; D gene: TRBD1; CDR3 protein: CASSVGQGNEQFF; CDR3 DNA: TGTGCCAGCAGCGTCGGACAGGGCAATGAGCAGTTCTTC
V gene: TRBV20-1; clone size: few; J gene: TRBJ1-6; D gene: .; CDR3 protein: CSANRRAGRDSPLHF; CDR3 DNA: TGCAGTGCTAATCGGCGTGCAGGCCGGGATTCACCCCTCCACTTT
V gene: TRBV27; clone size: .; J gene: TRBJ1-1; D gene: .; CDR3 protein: CVSSLRPSTQSTEAFF; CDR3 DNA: TGTGTCAGCAGTTTACGGCCCTCTACGCAGAGCACTGAAGCTTTCTTT
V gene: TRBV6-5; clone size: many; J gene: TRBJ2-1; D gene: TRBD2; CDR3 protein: CASSYAGPGTSGPYNEQFF; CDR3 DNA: TGTGCCAGCAGTTACGCGGGCCCCGGGACTAGCGGACCCTACAATGAGCAGTTCTTC
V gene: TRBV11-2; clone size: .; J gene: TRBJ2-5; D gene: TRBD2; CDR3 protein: CASSLQSGLAGFDEQYF; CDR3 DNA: TGTGCCAGCAGCCTCCAATCAGGACTAGCGGGATTTGATGAGCAGTACTTC
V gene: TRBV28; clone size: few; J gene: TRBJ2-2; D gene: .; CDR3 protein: CASSMEGYTGELFF; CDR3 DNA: TGTGCCAGCAGCATGGAGGGGTACACCGGGGAGCTGTTTTTT
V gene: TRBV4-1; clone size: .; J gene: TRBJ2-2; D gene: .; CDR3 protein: CASSQRILNTGELFF; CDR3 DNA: TGCGCCAGCAGCCAAAGGATCTTGAACACCGGGGAGCTGTTTTTT
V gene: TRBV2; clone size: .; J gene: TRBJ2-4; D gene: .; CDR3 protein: CASSGPGQSFWEQYF; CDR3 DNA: TGTGCCAGCAGTGGACCTGGACAGAGTTTTTGGGAGCAGTACTTC
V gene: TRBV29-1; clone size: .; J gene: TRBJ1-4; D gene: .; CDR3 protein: CSVEWGNEKLFF; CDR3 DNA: TGCAGCGTTGAGTGGGGGAATGAAAAACTGTTTTTT
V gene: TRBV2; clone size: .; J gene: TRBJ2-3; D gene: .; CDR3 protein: CASSEAGPTDTQYF; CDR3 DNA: TGTGCCAGCAGTGAAGCGGGGCCCACAGATACGCAGTATTTT
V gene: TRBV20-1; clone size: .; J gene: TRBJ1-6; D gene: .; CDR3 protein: CSARIGAPYSPLHF; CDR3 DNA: TGCAGTGCTCGCATAGGGGCCCCGTATTCACCCCTCCACTTT
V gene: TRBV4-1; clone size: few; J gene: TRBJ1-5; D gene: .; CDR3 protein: CASGTPIPGYSNQPQHF; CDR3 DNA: TGCGCCAGCGGTACTCCAATCCCAGGTTATAGCAATCAGCCCCAGCATTTT
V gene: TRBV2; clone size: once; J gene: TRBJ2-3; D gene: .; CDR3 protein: CASTPIAREAQYF; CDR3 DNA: TGTGCCAGCACCCCTATTGCCAGGGAGGCGCAGTATTTT
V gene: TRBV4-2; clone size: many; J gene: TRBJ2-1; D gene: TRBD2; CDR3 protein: CASSQDRTSVSYNEQFF; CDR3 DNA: TGTGCCAGCAGCCAAGACAGGACTAGCGTCTCCTACAATGAGCAGTTCTTC
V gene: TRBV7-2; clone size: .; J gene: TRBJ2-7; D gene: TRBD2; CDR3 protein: CASGLGLAEGYYEQYF; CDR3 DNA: TGTGCCAGCGGCTTAGGACTAGCGGAGGGCTATTACGAGCAGTACTTC
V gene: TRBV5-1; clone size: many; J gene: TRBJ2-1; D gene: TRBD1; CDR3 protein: CASSPVGQGSRNEQFF; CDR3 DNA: TGCGCCAGCAGCCCCGTTGGACAGGGGTCGAGAAATGAGCAGTTCTTC
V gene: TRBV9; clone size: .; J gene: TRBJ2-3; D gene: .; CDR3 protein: CASSVGLTFADTQYF; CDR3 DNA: TGTGCCAGCAGCGTAGGGTTGACGTTCGCAGATACGCAGTATTTT
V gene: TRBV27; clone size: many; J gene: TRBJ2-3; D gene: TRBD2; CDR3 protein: CASRRTSGRTQYF; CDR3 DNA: TGTGCCAGCAGACGGACTAGCGGGAGGACGCAGTATTTT
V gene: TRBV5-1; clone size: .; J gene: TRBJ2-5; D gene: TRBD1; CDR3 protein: CASWGQNNEQYF; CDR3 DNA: TGCGCCAGCTGGGGACAGAACAATGAGCAGTACTTC
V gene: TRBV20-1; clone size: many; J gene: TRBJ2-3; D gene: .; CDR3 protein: CSARLRANTDTQYF; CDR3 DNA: TGCAGTGCTAGACTAAGGGCCAACACAGATACGCAGTATTTT